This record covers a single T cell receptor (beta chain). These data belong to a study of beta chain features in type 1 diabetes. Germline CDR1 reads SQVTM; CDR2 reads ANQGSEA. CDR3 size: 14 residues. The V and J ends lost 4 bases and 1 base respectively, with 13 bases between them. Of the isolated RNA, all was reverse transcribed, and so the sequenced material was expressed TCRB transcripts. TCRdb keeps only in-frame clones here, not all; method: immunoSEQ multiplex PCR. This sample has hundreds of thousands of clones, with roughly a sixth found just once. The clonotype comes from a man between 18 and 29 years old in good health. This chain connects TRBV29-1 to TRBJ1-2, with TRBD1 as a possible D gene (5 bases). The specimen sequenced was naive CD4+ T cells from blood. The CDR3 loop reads CSVVGGANNYGYTF. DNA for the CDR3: TGCAGCGTTGTCGGAGGGGCCAATAACTATGGCTACACCTTC.